This T cell receptor beta chain appears in the sequencing data of a study of T cell repertoires in cytomegalovirus infection. Points from the study as a whole: Carriers of CMV and the relevant HLA type were discriminated by public TCR beta frequency.

Germline loops: CDR1 LNHNV, CDR2 YYDKDF (reference sequence). Trimming cost V 2 bases and J 1 base, with 9 bases left between them. The CDR3 loop spans 14 amino acids. This clonotype has more than one count but fewer than ten. Its target is unknown. One entry per CDR3 protein, called by TCRdb with MiXCR from the reads. The sample lists 900,000 to 950,000 distinct CDR3 sequences, roughly 30% occurring once. The chain has TRBV15 and TRBJ2-7; tentatively, D is TRBD1 (6 bases). The sequence came from a human donor in good health (CMV status not recorded). Some clones in this sample may be carry-over from other donors' samples. Material: cultured CD8+ T cells from PBMCs, obtained from culture after CMV antigen stimulation. The chain's CDR3 is CATSRLQGSYEQYF. In nucleotides, the CDR3 is TGTGCCACCAGCAGATTACAGGGTTCCTACGAGCAGTACTTC.